Listed here are 19 T cell receptor beta chains from one sample, sequenced in a study of T cells in Graves' hyperthyroidism and ophthalmopathy. Amplification of TCR beta CDR3 regions used RNA as the template. The HTBI set primed first-round TCR CDR3 RT-PCR. TCRdb reanalysed the multiplex PCR reads using MiXCR and keeps one entry per CDR3 protein. The profile shows around 540,000 distinct CDR3 sequences, more than 15% of them singletons. The source material was blood. These receptor sequences come from a woman in her 30s with Graves' ophthalmopathy.

This clonotype was detected ten times or more. In DNA form, the CDR3 reads TGTGCCAGCAGCTTAGTTCGGGCTTTCTTT. Translated, it gives CASSLVRAFF. The rearrangement links TRBV7-9 to TRBJ1-1; no clear D. With 1 base removed from V and 11 bases from J, the gap between germline ends came to 5 bases. Per the germline V gene, CDR1 is SEHNR and CDR2 is FQNEAQ (reference sequence). The CDR3 is made up of 10 amino acids.

This clonotype has a count of ten or more. The chain joins TRBV7-2 to TRBJ1-2, with 12 positions matching TRBD1. This CDR3 region has 14 residues. With V trimmed by 5 bases and J by 7 bases, 5 bases remained unmatched. In germline, CDR1 is SGHTA, CDR2 FQGNSA. The DNA of the CDR3 is TGTGCCAGCAGCCTCGGGACAGGGGGCCGTGGCTACACCTTC. The encoded protein is CASSLGTGGRGYTF.

This clonotype has only a few counts. The chain couples TRBV29-1 to TRBJ2-3; the match to TRBD1 covers 9 bases. The germline V gene encodes CDR1 SQVTM and CDR2 ANQGSEA. V shed 7 bases and J 6 bases; nucleotides not matched to a gene: 14. The CDR3 is 15 amino acids. CDR3 coding DNA: TGCAGCGGAGGGACAGGGTTTGAGGGGCGGGATACGCAGTATTTT. This encodes CSGGTGFEGRDTQYF.

This clonotype was counted at least ten times. The gene calls are TRBV10-3 and TRBJ2-7, with 9 bases that match TRBD1. The CDR3 has 13 amino acids. Per germline, CDR1 ENHRY and CDR2 SYGVKD. V dropped 6 bases and J dropped 9; count of bases not matched to a gene: 9. The CDR3 DNA reads TGTGCCATCAGCGACGATATGACAGGGGGGCAGTACTTC. It is translated as CAISDDMTGGQYF.

This clonotype was recorded many times. This rearrangement joins TRBV20-1 to TRBJ2-7, with 8 bases matching TRBD1. The CDR3 runs to 14 residues. V was clipped by 0 bases and J by 5 bases; unmatched bases: 6. Germline-derived CDR1 and CDR2 are DFQATT and SNEGSKA (reference sequence). In DNA, the CDR3 is TGCAGTGCTAGAGACCGGGACAGGACTAACGAGCAGTACTTC. Translated, it gives CSARDRDRTNEQYF.

This clonotype turned up a few times. CDR3 in amino acids: CASNSGTGFYGYTF. DNA of the CDR3: TGTGCCAGCAATTCCGGGACGGGCTTCTATGGCTACACCTTC. V and J are TRBV6-5 and TRBJ1-2; the D gene is possibly TRBD1 (5 bases). Germline V CDR1 and CDR2: MNHEY, SVGAGI. V was cut by 7 bases and J by 4 bases, with 16 bases left in between. The CDR3 spans 14 residues.

This clonotype has at least ten counts. V gene TRBV4-3 combines with J gene TRBJ2-7, with 11 bases aligning to TRBD1. The CDR3 spans 15 residues. Germline CDR1 and CDR2: LGHNA and YSLEER. J lost 3 bases, V lost 5 bases, and 6 bases had no gene match. This CDR3 is CASSGIGTGGYEQYF. The CDR3 DNA sequence: TGCGCCAGCAGCGGGATAGGGACAGGGGGCTACGAGCAGTACTTC.

This rearrangement joins TRBV19 to TRBJ2-5, with TRBD1 as a possible D gene (6 bases). This CDR3 is built from 15 residues. V lost 1 base, J lost 5 bases, and 14 bases lay in between. CDR1 is LNHDA, CDR2 SQIVND, per germline (reference sequence). In DNA form, the CDR3 reads TGTGCCAGTAGTATAGGAGTAACAGGGTCGGAGACCCAGTACTTC. Amino acid sequence: CASSIGVTGSETQYF.

Many counts were recorded for this clonotype. The chain recombines TRBV20-1 with TRBJ2-5, with 14 bases lining up with TRBD2. Germline CDR1 and CDR2: DFQATT and SNEGSKA (reference sequence). Trimming took 5 bases from V and 3 from J; bases not matched to a gene: 5. This CDR3 contains 15 residues. The CDR3 nucleotides are TGCAGTGCTTCTGGACTAGCGGGAGGCAAAGAGACCCAGTACTTC. It specifies CSASGLAGGKETQYF.

The J gene is TRBJ2-4, the V gene TRBV5-1; 9 nucleotides line up with TRBD1. Germline assignment: CDR1 SGHRS and CDR2 YFSETQ. The CDR3 contains 19 residues. Germline trimming cut 0 bases from V and 0 bases from J; bases unmatched to any gene: 10. The CDR3 here is CASSLASVGQGLAKNIQYF. The DNA of the CDR3 is TGCGCCAGCAGCTTGGCCAGCGTGGGACAGGGCCTAGCCAAAAACATTCAGTACTTC.

The genes are TRBV28 and TRBJ2-7; TRBD2 matches at 9 bases. The CDR3 runs 16 residues. Trimming cost V 2 bases and J 1 base; bases outside gene matches: 6. Looked up from germline, CDR1 is MDHEN and CDR2 is SYDVKM. The CDR3 DNA reads TGTGCCAGCAGTTTACCTGGCGGGGGGGGGTCCTACGAGCAGTACTTC. Its translation is CASSLPGGGGSYEQYF.

The chain carries TRBV6-1 and TRBJ2-2, with 8 bases that match TRBD1. CDR1 and CDR2 (germline): MNHNS, SASEGT. V lost 6 bases and J lost 2; bases outside the gene matches: 5. The CDR3 runs 15 residues. The CDR3: CASSGTGHNTGELFF. CDR3 in DNA: TGTGCCAGCAGCGGGACAGGTCATAACACCGGGGAGCTGTTTTTT.

This clonotype was recorded a few times. The chain is built from TRBV4-3 and TRBJ2-1; D is perhaps TRBD2 (5 bases). The V end lost 0 bases, the J end lost 1 base, and 13 bases lay between the germline ends. The CDR3 has 17 residues. The V gene's germline CDR1 is LGHNA and CDR2 YSLEER. This CDR3 is CASSQENPGSSYNEQFF. In DNA form, the CDR3 reads TGCGCCAGCAGCCAAGAAAATCCGGGGAGTTCCTACAATGAGCAGTTCTTC.

This clonotype was seen many times. V gene TRBV28 combines with J gene TRBJ1-2; 9 bases match TRBD1. The germline CDR1 and CDR2 sequences are MDHEN and SYDVKM. CDR3 length: 15 amino acids. V lost 3 bases, J lost 2 bases, and 4 bases stayed unmatched. The CDR3 is CASSFLGTGNYGYTF. CDR3 coding DNA: TGTGCCAGCAGTTTTCTTGGGACAGGGAACTATGGCTACACCTTC.

The rearrangement uses TRBV6-1 and TRBJ2-2, with TRBD1 matching over 7 bases. The CDR3 spans 14 residues. From germline, CDR1 is MNHNS and CDR2 SASEGT. With V trimmed by 5 bases and J by 6 bases, 6 bases remained unmatched. Written as DNA, the CDR3 is TGTGCCAGCAGTCAATCCGGGACAGCCGGGGAGCTGTTTTTT. Amino acids: CASSQSGTAGELFF.

In its sample, this clonotype was seen many times. The chain couples TRBV12-3 or TRBV12-4 to TRBJ2-3; 13 nucleotides agree with TRBD2. The V and J ends lost 5 bases and 0 bases, in that order; junction bases with no gene match: 14. The CDR3 runs 20 residues. As DNA, the CDR3 is TGTGCCAGCAGTCCCCCGCCCGGGACTAGCGGGGCAGATAGCACAGATACGCAGTATTTT. Its protein is CASSPPPGTSGADSTDTQYF.

This clonotype was observed a few times. The rearrangement links TRBV9 to TRBJ1-3; no firm D call. This CDR3 spans 15 amino acids. Germline V gene lookup returns CDR1 SGDLS and CDR2 YYNGEE. Trimming took 3 bases from V and 0 from J, leaving 10 bases between them. The CDR3 is CASSDSHLSGNTIYF. The CDR3 coding sequence is TGTGCCAGCAGCGACAGCCATCTCTCTGGAAACACCATATATTTT.

This rearrangement joins TRBV4-3 to TRBJ1-1; tentative D call: TRBD1 (6 bases). Trimming removed 4 bases from V and 2 bases from J, with 14 bases in between. The CDR3 is 15 residues long. The germline V gene encodes CDR1 LGHNA and CDR2 YSLEER. The chain's CDR3 is CASSLGGARNTEAFF. CDR3 nucleotide sequence: TGCGCCAGCAGCCTAGGGGGGGCGCGAAACACTGAAGCTTTCTTT.

To note about this clonotype: A much more abundant neighbour one base away suggests this may be a read error. The chain employs TRBV7-2 and TRBJ2-6; D assignment may be TRBD1 or TRBD2 (5 bases each). Germline CDR1 and CDR2: SGHTA and FQGNSA. The CDR3 spans 15 residues. The ends were cut back, 6 bases at V and 2 bases at J, with 11 bases in the middle. CDR3 amino acids: CASSDWGTGANVLTF. CDR3 nucleotide sequence: TGTGCCAGCAGTGACTGGGGGACTGGGGCCAACGTCCTGACTTTC.